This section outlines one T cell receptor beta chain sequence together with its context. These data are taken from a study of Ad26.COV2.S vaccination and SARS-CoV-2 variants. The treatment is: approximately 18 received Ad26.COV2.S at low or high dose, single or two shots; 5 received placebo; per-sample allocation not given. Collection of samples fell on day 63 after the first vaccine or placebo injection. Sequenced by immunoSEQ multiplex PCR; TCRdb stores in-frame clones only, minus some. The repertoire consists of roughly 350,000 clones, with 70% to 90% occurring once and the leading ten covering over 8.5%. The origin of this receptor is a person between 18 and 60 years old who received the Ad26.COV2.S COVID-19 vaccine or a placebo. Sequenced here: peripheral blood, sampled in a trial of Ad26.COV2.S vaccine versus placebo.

The CDR3 is CASSPSGGYEQYF. Here the CDR3 DNA reads TGTGCCAGCAGTCCGAGCGGAGGCTACGAGCAGTACTTC. This chain links TRBV12-3 or TRBV12-4 with TRBJ2-7, with a tentative D call TRBD2 (5 bases). Trimming shortened V by 5 bases and J by 3 bases, and 11 bases separated the two germline ends. The CDR3 is made up of 13 amino acids.